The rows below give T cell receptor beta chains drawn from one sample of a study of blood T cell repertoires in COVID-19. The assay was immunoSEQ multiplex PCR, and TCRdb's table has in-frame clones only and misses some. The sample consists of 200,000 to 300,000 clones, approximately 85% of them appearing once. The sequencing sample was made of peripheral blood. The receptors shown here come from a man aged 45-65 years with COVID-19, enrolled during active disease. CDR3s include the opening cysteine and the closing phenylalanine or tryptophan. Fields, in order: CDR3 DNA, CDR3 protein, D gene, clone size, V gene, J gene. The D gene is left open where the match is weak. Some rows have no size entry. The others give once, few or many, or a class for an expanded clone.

DNA: TGCGCCAGCAGCCGCGCCTCCTCTGGAAACACCATATATTTT; CDR3: CASSRASSGNTIYF; D: -; size: -; V: TRBV4-1; J: TRBJ1-3
DNA: TGTGCCAGCAGTTTATTAAGTCTAGCGGGGGGGCGGGGTGAGCAGTTCTTC; CDR3: CASSLLSLAGGRGEQFF; D: TRBD2; size: -; V: TRBV27; J: TRBJ2-1
DNA: TGTGCCAGCAGTTCCGGGACAGGGCAAAATGAGCAGTTCTTC; CDR3: CASSSGTGQNEQFF; D: TRBD1; size: -; V: TRBV6-5; J: TRBJ2-1
DNA: TGTGCCAGCAGTCCCCACAGCGGGGTCCTCTCTGGGGCCAACGTCCTGACTTTC; CDR3: CASSPHSGVLSGANVLTF; D: TRBD2; size: -; V: TRBV6-2/TRBV6-3; J: TRBJ2-6
DNA: TGTGCCTGGAGCAAGGGGGCGCGGGTCACAGATACGCAGTATTTT; CDR3: CAWSKGARVTDTQYF; D: TRBD1; size: -; V: TRBV30; J: TRBJ2-3
DNA: TGTGCCAGTAGTACCAAGCGACTAGCCGGGGAGCTGTTTTTT; CDR3: CASSTKRLAGELFF; D: -; size: -; V: TRBV19; J: TRBJ2-2
DNA: TGTGCCAGCAGCCAAGATGCGGGGGGCAATCAGCCCCAGCATTTT; CDR3: CASSQDAGGNQPQHF; D: -; size: -; V: TRBV3-1/TRBV3-2; J: TRBJ1-5
DNA: TGTGCCAGCAGCAGACAGACCAACAATCAGCCCCAGCATTTT; CDR3: CASSRQTNNQPQHF; D: -; size: -; V: TRBV6-2/TRBV6-3; J: TRBJ1-5
DNA: TGTGCCAGCAGCGACGGGCAGGGGGCCAGGCAGCCCCAGCATTTT; CDR3: CASSDGQGARQPQHF; D: TRBD1; size: few; V: TRBV5-5; J: TRBJ1-5
DNA: TGTGCCAGCAGCCAAGATAGCGCTAGCGGGAGGTCGCAGTTCTTC; CDR3: CASSQDSASGRSQFF; D: TRBD2; size: -; V: TRBV4-2; J: TRBJ2-1
DNA: TGTGCCAGCAGTTACCCGGGGAGGAACACTGAAGCTTTCTTT; CDR3: CASSYPGRNTEAFF; D: -; size: once; V: TRBV6-2/TRBV6-3; J: TRBJ1-1
DNA: TGTGCCAGCAGTGTCCCGGGGACAGGGAGAGGTGGCTACACCTTC; CDR3: CASSVPGTGRGGYTF; D: TRBD1; size: -; V: TRBV2; J: TRBJ1-2
DNA: TGCGCCAGCAGCCAAGATGGAGGGATAGGAAACACCATATATTTT; CDR3: CASSQDGGIGNTIYF; D: -; size: -; V: TRBV4-3; J: TRBJ1-3
DNA: TGTGCCAGTAGTATACTGGGACAGGGAGGATATGGCTACACCTTC; CDR3: CASSILGQGGYGYTF; D: TRBD1; size: -; V: TRBV19; J: TRBJ1-2